This TCR beta chain comes out of a study of T cell responses to AZD1222 COVID-19 vaccine. TCRdb's copy holds only in-frame clones and misses some; the assay was immunoSEQ multiplex PCR. The repertoire holds about 69,000 clones, with over 80% as singletons. CDR1 LNHDA and CDR2 SQIVND come from the germline V gene (reference sequence). V gave up 7 bases and J gave up 5 bases; unmatched junction bases: 8. CDR3 size: 14 residues. This clonotype originated in an adult who received the AZD1222 COVID-19 vaccine. The sample was peripheral blood, taken 28 days after the second AZD1222 dose. The chain employs TRBV19 and TRBJ1-1; 9 bases agree with TRBD1. This CDR3 reads CASTPRQGETEAFF. The CDR3 DNA reads as TGTGCCAGTACCCCGCGACAGGGGGAGACTGAAGCTTTCTTT.